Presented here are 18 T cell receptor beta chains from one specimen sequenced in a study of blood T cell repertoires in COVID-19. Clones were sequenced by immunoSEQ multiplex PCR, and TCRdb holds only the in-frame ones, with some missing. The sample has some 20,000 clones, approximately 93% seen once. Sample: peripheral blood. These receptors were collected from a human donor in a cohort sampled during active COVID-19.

Here the CDR3 DNA reads TGTGCCAGCAGCTTTAATCCGGGACAGCACCCAAGCATGGAGACCCAGTACTTC. Protein sequence: CASSFNPGQHPSMETQYF. This chain links TRBV5-6 with TRBJ2-5; 7 bases agree with TRBD1. Germline CDR1 SGHDT, CDR2 YYEEEE. The CDR3 loop spans 18 amino acids. J gave up 5 bases and V 2 bases, and 18 bases lay outside the gene matches.

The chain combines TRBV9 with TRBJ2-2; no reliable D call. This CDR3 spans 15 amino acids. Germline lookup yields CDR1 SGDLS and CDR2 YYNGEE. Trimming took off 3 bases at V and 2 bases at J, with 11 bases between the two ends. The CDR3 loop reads CASSEAVGNTGELFF. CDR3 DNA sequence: TGTGCCAGCAGCGAGGCGGTCGGAAACACCGGGGAGCTGTTTTTT.

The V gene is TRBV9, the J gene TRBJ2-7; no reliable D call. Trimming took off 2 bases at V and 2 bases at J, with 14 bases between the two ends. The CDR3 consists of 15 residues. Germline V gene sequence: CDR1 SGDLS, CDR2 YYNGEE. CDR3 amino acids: CASSVRPDFAYEQYF. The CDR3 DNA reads TGTGCCAGCAGCGTGCGACCTGACTTCGCCTACGAGCAGTACTTC.

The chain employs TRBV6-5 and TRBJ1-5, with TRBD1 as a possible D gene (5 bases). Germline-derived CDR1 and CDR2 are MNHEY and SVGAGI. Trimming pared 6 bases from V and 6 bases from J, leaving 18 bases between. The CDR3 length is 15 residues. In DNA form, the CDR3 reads TGTGCCAGCAGCCCCGGGGGTAATCATTTTCAGCCCCAGCATTTT. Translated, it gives CASSPGGNHFQPQHF.

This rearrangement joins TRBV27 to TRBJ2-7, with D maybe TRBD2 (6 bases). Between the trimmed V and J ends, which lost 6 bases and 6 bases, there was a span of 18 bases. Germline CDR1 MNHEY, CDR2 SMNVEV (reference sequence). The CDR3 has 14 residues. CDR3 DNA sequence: TGTGCCAGCAGCCCCGGGACCGGGGGAACCGAGCAGTACTTC. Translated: CASSPGTGGTEQYF.

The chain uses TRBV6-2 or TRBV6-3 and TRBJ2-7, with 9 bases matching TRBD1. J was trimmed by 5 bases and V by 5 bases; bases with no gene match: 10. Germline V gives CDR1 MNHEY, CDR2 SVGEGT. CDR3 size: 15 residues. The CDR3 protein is CASSARRDRADEQYF. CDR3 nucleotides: TGTGCCAGCAGTGCTCGTCGGGACAGGGCTGACGAGCAGTACTTC.

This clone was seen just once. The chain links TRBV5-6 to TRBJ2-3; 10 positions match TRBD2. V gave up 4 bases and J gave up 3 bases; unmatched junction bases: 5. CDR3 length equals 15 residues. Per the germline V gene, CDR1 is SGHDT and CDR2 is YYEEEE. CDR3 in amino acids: CASSPGLARTDTQYF. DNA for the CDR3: TGTGCCAGCAGCCCGGGACTAGCGAGAACAGATACGCAGTATTTT.

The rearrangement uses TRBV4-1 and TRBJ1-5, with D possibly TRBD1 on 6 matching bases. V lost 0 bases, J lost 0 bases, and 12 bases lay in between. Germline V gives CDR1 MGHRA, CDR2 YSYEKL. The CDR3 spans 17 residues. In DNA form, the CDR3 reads TGCGCCAGCAGCCAAGAAACCCGGACAGCTAGCAATCAGCCCCAGCATTTT. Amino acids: CASSQETRTASNQPQHF.

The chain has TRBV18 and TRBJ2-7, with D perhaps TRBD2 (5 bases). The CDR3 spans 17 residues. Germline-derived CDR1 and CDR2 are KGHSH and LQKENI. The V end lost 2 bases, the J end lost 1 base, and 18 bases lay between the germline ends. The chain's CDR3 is CASSPSEGPVPSYEQYF. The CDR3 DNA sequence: TGTGCCAGCTCACCATCCGAGGGTCCCGTTCCTTCCTACGAGCAGTACTTC.

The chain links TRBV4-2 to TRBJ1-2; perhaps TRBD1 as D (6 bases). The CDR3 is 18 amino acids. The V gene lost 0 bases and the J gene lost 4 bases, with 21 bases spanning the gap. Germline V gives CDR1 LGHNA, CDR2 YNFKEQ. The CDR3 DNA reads TGTGCCAGCAGCCAAGAAGCTGAGGCCGCAGGGGCCCTCTATGGCTACACCTTC. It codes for CASSQEAEAAGALYGYTF.

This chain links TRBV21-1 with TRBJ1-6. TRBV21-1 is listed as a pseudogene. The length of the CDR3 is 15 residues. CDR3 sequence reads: CASSKLSIHNSPLHF. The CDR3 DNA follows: TGTGCCAGCAGCAAGTTGAGTATCCATAATTCACCCCTCCACTTT.

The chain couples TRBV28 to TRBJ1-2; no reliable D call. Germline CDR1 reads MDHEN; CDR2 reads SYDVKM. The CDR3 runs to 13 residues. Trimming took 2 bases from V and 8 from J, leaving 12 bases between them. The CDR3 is CASSLVSPRGYTF. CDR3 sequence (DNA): TGTGCCAGCAGTTTAGTCTCGCCCCGGGGCTACACCTTC.

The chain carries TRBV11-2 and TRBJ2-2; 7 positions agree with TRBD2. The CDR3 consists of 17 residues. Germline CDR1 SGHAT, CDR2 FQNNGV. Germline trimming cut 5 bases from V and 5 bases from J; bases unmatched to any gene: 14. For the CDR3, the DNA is TGTGCCAGCAGCCCCCGAGCGGGCGGGAGCGAGACCGGGGAGCTGTTTTTT. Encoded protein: CASSPRAGGSETGELFF.

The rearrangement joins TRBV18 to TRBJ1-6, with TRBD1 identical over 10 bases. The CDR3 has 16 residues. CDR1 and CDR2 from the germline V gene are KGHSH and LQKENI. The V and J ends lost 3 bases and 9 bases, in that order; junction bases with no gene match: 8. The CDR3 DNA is TGTGCCAGCTCACCCGGGACAGGGGTAGGTGGTTCACCCCTCCACTTT. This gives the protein CASSPGTGVGGSPLHF.

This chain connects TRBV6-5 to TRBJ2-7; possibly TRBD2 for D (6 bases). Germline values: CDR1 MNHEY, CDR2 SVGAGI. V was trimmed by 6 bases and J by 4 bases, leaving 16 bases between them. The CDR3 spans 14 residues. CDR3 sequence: CASRPRGPSYEQYF. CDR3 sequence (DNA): TGTGCCAGCAGGCCGCGGGGCCCGTCGTACGAGCAGTACTTC.

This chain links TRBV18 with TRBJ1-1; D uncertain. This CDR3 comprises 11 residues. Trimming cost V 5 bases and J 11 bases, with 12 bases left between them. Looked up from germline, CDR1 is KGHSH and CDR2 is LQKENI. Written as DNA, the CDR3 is TGTGCCAGCTCAGACAATACCAGGGCTTTCTTT. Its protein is CASSDNTRAFF. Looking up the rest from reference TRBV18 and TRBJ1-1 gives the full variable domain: NAGVMQNPRHLVRRRGQEARLRCSPMKGHSHVYWYRQLPEEGLKFMVYLQKENIIDESGMPKERFSAEFPKEGPSILRIQQVVRGDSAAYFCASSDNTRAFFGQGTRLTVV.

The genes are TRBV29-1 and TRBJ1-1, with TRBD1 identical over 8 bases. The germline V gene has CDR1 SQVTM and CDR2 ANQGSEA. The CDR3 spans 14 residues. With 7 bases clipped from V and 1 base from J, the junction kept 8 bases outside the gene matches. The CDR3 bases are TGCAGCGGGACAGGGACCCGGCAGAACACTGAAGCTTTCTTT. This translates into CSGTGTRQNTEAFF.

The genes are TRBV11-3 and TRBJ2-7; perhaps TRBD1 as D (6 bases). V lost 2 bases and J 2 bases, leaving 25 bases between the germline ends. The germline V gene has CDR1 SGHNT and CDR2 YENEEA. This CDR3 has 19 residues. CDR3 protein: CASSLCWWQGFFSAYEQYF. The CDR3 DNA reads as TGTGCCAGCAGCTTATGTTGGTGGCAGGGGTTTTTTAGCGCCTACGAGCAGTACTTC. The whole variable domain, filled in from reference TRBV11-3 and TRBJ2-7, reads EAGVVQSPRYKIIEKKQPVAFWCNPISGHNTLYWYLQNLGQGPELLIRYENEEAVDDSQLPKDRFSAERLKGVDSTLKIQPAELGDSAVYLCASSLCWWQGFFSAYEQYFGPGTRLTVT.